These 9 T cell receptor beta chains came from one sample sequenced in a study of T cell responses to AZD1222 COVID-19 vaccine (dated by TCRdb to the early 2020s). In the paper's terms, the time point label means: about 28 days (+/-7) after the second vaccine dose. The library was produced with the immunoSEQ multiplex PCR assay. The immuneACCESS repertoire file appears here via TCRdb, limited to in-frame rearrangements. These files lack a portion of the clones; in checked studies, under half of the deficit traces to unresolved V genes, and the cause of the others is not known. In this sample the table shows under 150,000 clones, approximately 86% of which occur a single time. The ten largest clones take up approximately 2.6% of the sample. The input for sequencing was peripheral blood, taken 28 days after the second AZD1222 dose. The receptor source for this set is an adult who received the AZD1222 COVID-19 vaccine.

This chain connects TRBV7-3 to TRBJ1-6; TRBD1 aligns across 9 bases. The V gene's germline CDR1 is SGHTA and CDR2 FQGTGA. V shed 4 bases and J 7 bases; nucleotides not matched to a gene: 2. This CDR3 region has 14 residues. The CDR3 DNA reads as TGTGCCAGCAGCTCCGGGACAGGGAATTCACCCCTCCACTTT. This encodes CASSSGTGNSPLHF.

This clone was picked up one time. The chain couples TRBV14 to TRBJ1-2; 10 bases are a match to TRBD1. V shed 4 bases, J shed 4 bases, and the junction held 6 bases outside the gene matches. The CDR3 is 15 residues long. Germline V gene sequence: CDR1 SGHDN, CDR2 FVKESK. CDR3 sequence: CASSRGQGTGYGYTF. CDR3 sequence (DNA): TGTGCCAGCAGCCGGGGACAGGGGACTGGCTATGGCTACACCTTC.

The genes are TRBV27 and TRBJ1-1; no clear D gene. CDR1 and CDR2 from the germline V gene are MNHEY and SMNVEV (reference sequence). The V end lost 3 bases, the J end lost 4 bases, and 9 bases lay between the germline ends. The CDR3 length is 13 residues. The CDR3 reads CASSFRGGTEAFF. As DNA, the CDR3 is TGTGCCAGCAGTTTCCGGGGTGGCACTGAAGCTTTCTTT.

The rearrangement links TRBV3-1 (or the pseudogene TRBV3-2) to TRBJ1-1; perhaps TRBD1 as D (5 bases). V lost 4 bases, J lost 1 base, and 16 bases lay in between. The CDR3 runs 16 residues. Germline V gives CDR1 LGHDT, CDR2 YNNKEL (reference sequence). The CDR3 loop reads CASSPTATRENTEAFF. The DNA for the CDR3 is TGTGCCAGCAGCCCGACGGCGACCAGGGAGAACACTGAAGCTTTCTTT.

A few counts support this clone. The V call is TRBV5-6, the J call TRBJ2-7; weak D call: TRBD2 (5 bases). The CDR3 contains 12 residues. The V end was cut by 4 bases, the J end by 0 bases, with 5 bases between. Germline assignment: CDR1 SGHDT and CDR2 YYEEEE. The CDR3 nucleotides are TGTGCCAGCAGCACTAGCTCCTACGAGCAGTACTTC. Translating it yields CASSTSSYEQYF.

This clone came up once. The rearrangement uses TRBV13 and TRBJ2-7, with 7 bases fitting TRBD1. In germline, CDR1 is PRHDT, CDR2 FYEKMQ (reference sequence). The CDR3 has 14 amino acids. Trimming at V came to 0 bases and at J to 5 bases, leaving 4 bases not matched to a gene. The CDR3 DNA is TGTGCCAGCAGCTTAGGACAGGGGAAGAACGAGCAGTACTTC. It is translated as CASSLGQGKNEQYF.

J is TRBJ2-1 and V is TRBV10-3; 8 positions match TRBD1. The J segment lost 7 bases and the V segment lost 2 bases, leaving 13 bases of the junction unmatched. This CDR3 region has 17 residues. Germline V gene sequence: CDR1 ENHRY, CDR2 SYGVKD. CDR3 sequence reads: CAISETKTGAMGNEQFF. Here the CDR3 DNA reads TGTGCCATCAGTGAGACTAAGACAGGGGCCATGGGGAATGAGCAGTTCTTC.

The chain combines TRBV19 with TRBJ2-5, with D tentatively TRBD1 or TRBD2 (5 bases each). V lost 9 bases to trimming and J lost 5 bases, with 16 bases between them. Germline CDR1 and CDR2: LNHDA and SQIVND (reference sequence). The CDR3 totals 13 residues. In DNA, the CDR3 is TGTGCCAGCTCACAGGCATGGGGGGAGACCCAGTACTTC. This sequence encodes CASSQAWGETQYF.

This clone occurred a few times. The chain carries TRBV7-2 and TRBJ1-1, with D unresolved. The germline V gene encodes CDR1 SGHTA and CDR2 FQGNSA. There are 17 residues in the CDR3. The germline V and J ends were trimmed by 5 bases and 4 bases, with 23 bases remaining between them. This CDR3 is CASSPQLRPVRGTEAFF. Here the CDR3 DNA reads TGTGCCAGCAGCCCCCAGTTGAGGCCGGTACGCGGCACTGAAGCTTTCTTT.